A single sample gave rise to the 8 T cell receptor beta chains below, sequenced in a study of blood T cells in healthy people across ages. The authors ran a second PCR of about 7 to 11 cycles using a sample-barcoded 5' primer and a J-beta primer mix. One entry per CDR3 protein, called by TCRdb with MiXCR from the 5' RACE reads. Of about 640,000 distinct CDR3 sequences in the sample, about 28% were seen once. Material for sequencing was blood. The receptors here all came from an elderly woman in good health.

The chain recombines TRBV4-2 with TRBJ2-7; 13 bases are shared with TRBD2. The germline V gene encodes CDR1 LGHNA and CDR2 YNFKEQ. V lost 3 bases and J lost 3; bases outside the gene matches: 5. The CDR3 totals 16 residues. DNA of the CDR3: TGTGCCAGCAGCCAGATTGGACTAGCGGGGGTCTACGAGCAGTACTTC. Protein sequence: CASSQIGLAGVYEQYF.

This clonotype was observed a handful of times. The rearrangement uses TRBV6-5 and TRBJ1-2; a possible D gene is TRBD1 (6 bases). The CDR3 has 14 amino acids. Trimming removed 1 base from V and 4 bases from J, with 10 bases in between. The germline V gene encodes CDR1 MNHEY and CDR2 SVGAGI. CDR3 sequence (DNA): TGTGCCAGCAGTTACTGGGGGCTGGGCTATGGCTACACCTTC. Its translation: CASSYWGLGYGYTF.

At least ten counts were recorded for this clonotype. The rearrangement joins TRBV7-6 to TRBJ2-3; D not certain. Germline-derived CDR1 and CDR2 are SGHVS and FNYEAQ. The V gene lost 5 bases and the J gene lost 2 bases, with 17 bases spanning the gap. CDR3 length: 16 residues. CDR3: CASSPRIQTSTDTQYF. The DNA for the CDR3 is TGTGCCAGCAGCCCGCGGATACAGACTTCCACAGATACGCAGTATTTT.

This clonotype was recorded many times. The chain combines TRBV7-6 with TRBJ1-1; possible D gene TRBD1, 6 bases. Germline V gene sequence: CDR1 SGHVS, CDR2 FNYEAQ. The CDR3 is 14 amino acids. The V end was cut by 6 bases, the J end by 6 bases, with 17 bases between. For the CDR3, the DNA is TGTGCCAGCAGTCAATTCGAAGGGGGGGCTGAAGCTTTCTTT. Protein product: CASSQFEGGAEAFF.

About this clonotype: This could be a read error, since a much larger clone is one nucleotide away. This chain connects TRBV6-1 to TRBJ1-2, with TRBD1 matching 7 bases. With 5 bases clipped from V and 6 bases from J, the junction kept 6 bases outside the gene matches. CDR1 is MNHNS and CDR2 is SASEGT in the germline V gene. The length of the CDR3 is 13 residues. CDR3 residues: CASSMDRRHGYTF. In DNA form, the CDR3 reads TGTGCCAGCAGTATGGACAGGAGGCATGGCTACACCTTC.

This clonotype was counted many times. V is TRBV7-9 and J is TRBJ1-5; D unclear. Germline values: CDR1 SEHNR, CDR2 FQNEAQ (reference sequence). The CDR3 sequence is 19 residues long. The ends were cut back, 1 base at V and 0 bases at J, with 19 bases in the middle. CDR3 in DNA: TGTGCCAGCAGCTTAGATACTGGGTTTTTGGGGAATAGCAATCAGCCCCAGCATTTT. It codes for CASSLDTGFLGNSNQPQHF.

This clonotype occurred many times. The J gene is TRBJ2-4, the V gene TRBV7-2; no firm D call. CDR1 and CDR2 from the germline V gene are SGHTA and FQGNSA. CDR3 length: 16 amino acids. Trimming shortened V by 1 base and J by 0 bases, and 10 bases separated the two germline ends. CDR3 sequence: CASSLGPTAAKNIQYF. CDR3 coding DNA: TGTGCCAGCAGCTTAGGGCCCACGGCAGCCAAAAACATTCAGTACTTC.

CDR3 protein: CASASGGDLVQYF. The CDR3 coding sequence is TGTGCCAGCGCAAGCGGGGGGGACTTAGTTCAGTACTTC. The rearrangement joins TRBV2 to TRBJ2-4; 10 bases line up with TRBD2. Germline CDR1 and CDR2: SNHLY and FYNNEI. The J segment lost 11 bases and the V segment lost 8 bases, leaving 9 bases of the junction unmatched. This CDR3 has 13 residues.